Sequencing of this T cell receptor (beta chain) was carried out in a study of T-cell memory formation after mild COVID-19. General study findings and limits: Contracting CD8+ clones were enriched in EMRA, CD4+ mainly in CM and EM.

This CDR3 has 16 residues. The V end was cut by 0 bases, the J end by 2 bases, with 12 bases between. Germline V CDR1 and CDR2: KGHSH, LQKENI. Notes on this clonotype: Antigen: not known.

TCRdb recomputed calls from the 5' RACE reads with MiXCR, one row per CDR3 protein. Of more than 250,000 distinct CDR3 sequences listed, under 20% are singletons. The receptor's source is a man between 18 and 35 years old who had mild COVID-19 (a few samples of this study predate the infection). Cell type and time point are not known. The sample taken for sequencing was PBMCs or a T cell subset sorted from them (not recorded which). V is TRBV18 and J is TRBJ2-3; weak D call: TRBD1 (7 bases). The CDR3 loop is CASSPPGRGVTDTQYF. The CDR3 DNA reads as TGTGCCAGCTCACCACCTGGCAGGGGGGTCACAGATACGCAGTATTTT.